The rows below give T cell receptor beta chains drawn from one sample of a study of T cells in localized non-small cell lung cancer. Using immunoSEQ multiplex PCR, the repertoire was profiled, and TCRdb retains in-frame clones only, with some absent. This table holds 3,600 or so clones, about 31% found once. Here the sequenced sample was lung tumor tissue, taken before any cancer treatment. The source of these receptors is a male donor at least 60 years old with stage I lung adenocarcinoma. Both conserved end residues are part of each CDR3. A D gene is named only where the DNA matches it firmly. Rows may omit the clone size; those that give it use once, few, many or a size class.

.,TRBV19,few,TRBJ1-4,CASSIGPGRSEKLFF,TGTGCCAGTAGTATTGGACCAGGGAGGAGTGAAAAACTGTTTTTT
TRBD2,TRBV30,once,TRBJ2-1,CAWSGTSGRWSSYNEQFF,TGTGCCTGGAGCGGGACTAGCGGGAGGTGGAGCTCCTACAATGAGCAGTTCTTC
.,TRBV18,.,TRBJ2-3,CASSRMVRMDTQYF,TGTGCCAGCTCACGGATGGTTCGTATGGATACGCAGTATTTT
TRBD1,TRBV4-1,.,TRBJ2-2,CASSRQGLENTGELFF,TGCGCCAGCAGCCGACAGGGATTGGAGAACACCGGGGAGCTGTTTTTT
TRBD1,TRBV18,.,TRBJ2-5,CASSPPRQGEETQYF,TGTGCCAGCTCACCACCGAGGCAGGGGGAGGAGACCCAGTACTTC
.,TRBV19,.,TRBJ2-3,CASSIWGGLSDTQYF,TGTGCCAGTAGTATTTGGGGGGGCCTTTCAGATACGCAGTATTTT
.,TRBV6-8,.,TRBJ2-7,CASSYSGRGRPPYEQYF,TGTGCCAGCAGTTACTCGGGGAGGGGGAGGCCCCCCTACGAGCAGTACTTC
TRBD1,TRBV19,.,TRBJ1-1,CASRIWGTGGIEAFF,TGTGCCAGTCGAATCTGGGGGACAGGGGGAATTGAAGCTTTCTTT
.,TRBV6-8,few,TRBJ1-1,CASTPGMNTEAFF,TGTGCCAGCACCCCAGGGATGAACACTGAAGCTTTCTTT
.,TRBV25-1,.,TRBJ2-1,CASSKATGTLNEQFF,TGTGCCAGCAGTAAGGCCACCGGGACTTTGAATGAGCAGTTCTTC
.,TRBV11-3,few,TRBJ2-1,CASSPSYLSHNEQFF,TGTGCCAGCAGCCCCAGTTATCTGAGCCACAATGAGCAGTTCTTC
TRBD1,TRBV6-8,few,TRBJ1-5,CAIRPDRGQPQHF,TGTGCCATCAGACCAGACAGGGGTCAGCCCCAGCATTTT
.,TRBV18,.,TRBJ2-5,CASSPQRETQYF,TGTGCCAGCTCACCACAAAGGGAGACCCAGTACTTC
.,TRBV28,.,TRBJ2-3,CASSFPWGISTDTQYF,TGTGCCAGCAGTTTCCCGTGGGGGATTAGCACAGATACGCAGTATTTT
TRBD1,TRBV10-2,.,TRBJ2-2,CASSETGDRGTGELFF,TGCGCCAGCAGTGAGACAGGGGACAGAGGCACCGGGGAGCTGTTTTTT
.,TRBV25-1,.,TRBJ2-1,CASSATIGNYNEQFF,TGTGCCAGCAGTGCAACGATTGGAAACTACAATGAGCAGTTCTTC
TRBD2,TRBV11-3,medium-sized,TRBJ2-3,CASSLGLASDTDTQYF,TGTGCCAGCAGCTTAGGACTAGCCTCTGACACAGATACGCAGTATTTT
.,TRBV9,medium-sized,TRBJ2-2,CASSVAQGQNTGELFF,TGTGCCAGCAGCGTAGCCCAGGGACAGAACACCGGGGAGCTGTTTTTT
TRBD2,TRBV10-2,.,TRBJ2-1,CASSPSGSLYNEQFF,TGCGCCAGCAGCCCAAGCGGGAGTTTGTACAATGAGCAGTTCTTC
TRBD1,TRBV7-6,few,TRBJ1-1,CASSHAGTGVTEAFF,TGTGCCAGCAGCCATGCCGGGACAGGGGTAACTGAAGCTTTCTTT
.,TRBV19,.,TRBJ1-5,CASSRGEQPQHF,TGTGCCAGTAGTAGGGGTGAACAGCCCCAGCATTTT
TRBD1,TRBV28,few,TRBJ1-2,CASRASQGARGYGYTF,TGTGCCAGCAGAGCTTCACAGGGGGCTAGAGGGTATGGCTACACCTTC
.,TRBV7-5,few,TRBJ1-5,CASSLAPDGKTANSNQPQHF,TGTGCCAGCAGCTTGGCCCCGGATGGAAAGACAGCAAATAGCAATCAGCCCCAGCATTTT
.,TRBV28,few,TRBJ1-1,CASSPTVGGVLRDTEAFF,TGTGCCAGCAGCCCTACCGTGGGGGGAGTATTGCGGGACACTGAAGCTTTCTTT
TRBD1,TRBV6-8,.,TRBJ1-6,CASSTTGGNSPLHF,TGTGCCAGCAGCACGACAGGGGGAAATTCACCCCTCCACTTT
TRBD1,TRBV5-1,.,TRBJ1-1,CASSSRDRGWEAFF,TGCGCCAGCAGCTCCCGGGACAGGGGGTGGGAAGCTTTCTTT
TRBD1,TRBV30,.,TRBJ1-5,CAWSGGTGGGQPQHF,TGTGCCTGGAGTGGCGGGACAGGGGGCGGTCAGCCCCAGCATTTT
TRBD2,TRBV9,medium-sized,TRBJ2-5,CASSVGRRLAGEGETQYF,TGTGCCAGCAGCGTAGGTCGTAGGCTAGCGGGAGAGGGAGAGACCCAGTACTTC
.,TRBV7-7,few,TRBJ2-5,CASSLDVTEETQYF,TGTGCCAGCAGCTTGGATGTGACAGAAGAGACCCAGTACTTC
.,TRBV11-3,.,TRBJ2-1,CASSLDASSYNEQFF,TGTGCCAGCAGCCTGGATGCGAGCTCCTACAATGAGCAGTTCTTC
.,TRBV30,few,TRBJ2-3,CAWSLGGGADTQYF,TGTGCCTGGAGTTTGGGAGGAGGGGCAGATACGCAGTATTTT
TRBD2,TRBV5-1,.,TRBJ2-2,CASNLGAGSGTGELFF,TGCGCCAGCAACCTCGGAGCGGGATCGGGCACCGGGGAGCTGTTTTTT
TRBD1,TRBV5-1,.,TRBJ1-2,CASRGDSASYGYTF,TGCGCCAGCCGTGGGGACAGTGCAAGCTATGGCTACACCTTC
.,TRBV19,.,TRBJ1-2,CASSLRGREGGYTF,TGTGCCAGTAGTCTCCGGGGGAGGGAAGGCGGCTACACCTTC
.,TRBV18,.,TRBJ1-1,CASSPELVNTEAFF,TGTGCCAGCTCACCAGAGTTGGTGAACACTGAAGCTTTCTTT
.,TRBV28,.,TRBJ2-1,CASSSAGNYNEQFF,TGTGCCAGCAGTTCGGCGGGTAACTACAATGAGCAGTTCTTC
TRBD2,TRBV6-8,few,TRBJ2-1,CASSYSGSGRENEQFF,TGTGCCAGCAGTTACTCCGGTAGCGGGAGGGAAAATGAGCAGTTCTTC
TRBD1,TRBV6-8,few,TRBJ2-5,CAITGDRGLQETQYF,TGTGCCATCACCGGGGACAGGGGGCTCCAAGAGACCCAGTACTTC
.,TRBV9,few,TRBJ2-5,CASSVGGFQETQYF,TGTGCCAGCAGCGTAGGGGGGTTCCAAGAGACCCAGTACTTC
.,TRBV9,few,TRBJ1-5,CASSATPYSNQPQHF,TGTGCCAGCAGCGCGACGCCGTATAGCAATCAGCCCCAGCATTTT
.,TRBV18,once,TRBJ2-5,CASSPPVGETQYF,TGTGCCAGCTCACCACCGGTAGGGGAGACCCAGTACTTC
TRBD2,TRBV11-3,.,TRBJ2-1,CASSFGLAGVYEQFF,TGTGCCAGCAGCTTCGGACTAGCGGGAGTCTATGAGCAGTTCTTC